This record looks at one TCR beta chain sequence and its context. This record belongs to a study of blood T cell repertoires in COVID-19. At the level of the study: Some COVID-19 samples were acute and others convalescent; all came from the United States, Italy and Spain. Sources were T cells, B-cell-depleted T cells, or PBMCs; the material itself was cDNA or gDNA.

This CDR3 has 15 residues. The V end was cut by 4 bases, the J end by 5 bases, with 18 bases between. The germline V gene has CDR1 SGHRS and CDR2 YFSETQ. Original data processing: Estimation of nucleated cell counts was performed using reference gene primer amplification. TCRdb keeps only in-frame clones here, not all; method: immunoSEQ multiplex PCR. Clonal size and the V and J genes are those of that table, whereas D and trimming came from the DNA. The sample contains about 200,000 clones, 70% to 90% of which appear only once. This sequence joins TRBV5-1 and TRBJ1-1; no clear D. Material for sequencing was peripheral blood. The receptor was derived from a man in his fifties or sixties with acute or convalescent COVID-19. CDR3 region: CASSLQNVKITEAFF. The CDR3 DNA reads TGCGCCAGCAGCCTACAGAACGTGAAGATAACTGAAGCTTTCTTT. The full variable domain, with the rest looked up from reference TRBV5-1 and TRBJ1-1, is KAGVTQTPRYLIKTRGQQVTLSCSPISGHRSVSWYQQTPGQGLQFLFEYFSETQRNKGNFPGRFSGRQFSNSRSEMNVSTLELGDSALYLCASSLQNVKITEAFFGQGTRLTVV.